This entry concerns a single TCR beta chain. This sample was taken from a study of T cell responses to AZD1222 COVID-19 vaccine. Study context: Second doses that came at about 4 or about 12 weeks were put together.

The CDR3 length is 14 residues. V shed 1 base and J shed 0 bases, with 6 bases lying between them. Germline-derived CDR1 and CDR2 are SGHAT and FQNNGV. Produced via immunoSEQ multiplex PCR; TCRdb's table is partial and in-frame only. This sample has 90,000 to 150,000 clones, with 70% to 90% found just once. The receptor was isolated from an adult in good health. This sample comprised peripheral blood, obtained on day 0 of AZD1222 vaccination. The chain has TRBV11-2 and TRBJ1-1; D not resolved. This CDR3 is CASSLGQVNTEAFF. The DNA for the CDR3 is TGTGCCAGCAGCTTAGGGCAGGTGAACACTGAAGCTTTCTTT.